These T cell receptor beta chains were read from a single sample in a study of cytomegalovirus exposure and HLA in healthy donors. TCRdb's copy holds only in-frame clones and misses some; the assay was immunoSEQ multiplex PCR. The repertoire holds about 140,000 clones, with approximately 82% as singletons. What was sequenced was PBMCs. The origin of the receptors is a man younger than 45 in good health and CMV-seropositive. Both conserved end residues are part of each CDR3. The order of the fields is J gene, V gene, clone size, D gene, CDR3 protein, CDR3 DNA. A D gene is named only where the DNA matches it firmly. Rows may omit the clone size; those that give it use once, few, many or a size class.

>TRBJ2-2|TRBV11-3|.|TRBD2
CASSLDGAGHTGELFF
TGTGCCAGCAGCTTAGATGGAGCGGGGCACACCGGGGAGCTGTTTTTT
>TRBJ2-1|TRBV9|once|TRBD2
CASSAPGLAFNEQFF
TGTGCCAGCAGCGCCCCGGGACTAGCGTTCAATGAGCAGTTCTTC
>TRBJ1-1|TRBV15|.|TRBD1
CATGGLNTEAFF
TGTGCCACAGGGGGCTTGAACACTGAAGCTTTCTTT
>TRBJ2-7|TRBV5-6|.|.
CASSPRGSKQYF
TGTGCCAGCAGCCCCAGGGGATCTAAGCAGTACTTC
>TRBJ2-7|TRBV15|.|.
CATSRDLRTEQYF
TGTGCCACCAGCAGAGATTTAAGGACAGAGCAGTACTTC
>TRBJ2-7|TRBV6-1|.|.
CASSLQNDHEQYF
TGTGCCAGCAGTTTACAGAACGATCACGAGCAGTACTTC
>TRBJ1-2|TRBV30|.|TRBD1
CAWSPGQLSFTF
TGTGCCTGGAGTCCGGGACAGCTAAGCTTCACCTTC
>TRBJ2-1|TRBV14|.|TRBD1
CASSPQTGNNEQFF
TGTGCCAGCAGCCCACAGACAGGGAACAATGAGCAGTTCTTC
>TRBJ2-6|TRBV19|.|TRBD2
CASSSGRSSGANVLTF
TGTGCCAGTAGTAGCGGGAGGAGCTCTGGGGCCAACGTCCTGACTTTC
>TRBJ1-1|TRBV2|.|.
CASFRHRDTEAFF
TGTGCCAGCTTTCGGCACAGGGACACTGAAGCTTTCTTT
>TRBJ2-7|TRBV5-4|.|.
CASSLLSFPTEQYF
TGTGCCAGCAGCTTGTTGTCCTTCCCTACCGAGCAGTACTTC
>TRBJ2-7|TRBV5-1|once|TRBD1
CASSLYRGDDEQYF
TGCGCCAGCAGCTTGTACAGGGGCGACGACGAGCAGTACTTC
>TRBJ2-3|TRBV5-1|.|TRBD2
CASSLVAREGQDTQYF
TGCGCCAGCAGCTTGGTGGCGCGGGAGGGCCAGGATACGCAGTATTTT
>TRBJ1-6|TRBV2|.|TRBD1
CASSGIPGQSSYNSPLHF
TGTGCCAGCAGTGGAATACCGGGACAGAGCTCCTATAATTCACCCCTCCACTTT
>TRBJ1-2|TRBV28|.|.
CASSPGNYGYTF
TGTGCCAGCAGCCCAGGGAACTATGGCTACACCTTC
>TRBJ1-2|TRBV2|.|.
CASSGGFITYGYTF
TGTGCCAGCTCCGGGGGGTTTATTACCTATGGCTACACCTTC
>TRBJ1-1|TRBV7-2|.|.
CASSLAPQGTEAFF
TGTGCCAGCAGCTTAGCCCCCCAGGGAACTGAAGCTTTCTTT
>TRBJ1-4|TRBV5-5|.|.
CASSYLLLGELFF
TGTGCCAGCAGCTATTTGTTGCTAGGGGAACTGTTTTTT
>TRBJ1-2|TRBV28|.|.
CASSLITGSPRF
TGTGCCAGCAGTTTAATCACGGGGTCCCCCCGCTTC
>TRBJ1-6|TRBV7-6|once|TRBD1
CASSFSDRDSPLHF
TGTGCCAGCAGCTTCAGCGACAGGGATTCACCCCTCCACTTT
>TRBJ2-5|TRBV6-5|.|.
CASSYGSTQETQYF
TGTGCCAGCAGTTACGGCTCCACCCAAGAGACCCAGTACTTC